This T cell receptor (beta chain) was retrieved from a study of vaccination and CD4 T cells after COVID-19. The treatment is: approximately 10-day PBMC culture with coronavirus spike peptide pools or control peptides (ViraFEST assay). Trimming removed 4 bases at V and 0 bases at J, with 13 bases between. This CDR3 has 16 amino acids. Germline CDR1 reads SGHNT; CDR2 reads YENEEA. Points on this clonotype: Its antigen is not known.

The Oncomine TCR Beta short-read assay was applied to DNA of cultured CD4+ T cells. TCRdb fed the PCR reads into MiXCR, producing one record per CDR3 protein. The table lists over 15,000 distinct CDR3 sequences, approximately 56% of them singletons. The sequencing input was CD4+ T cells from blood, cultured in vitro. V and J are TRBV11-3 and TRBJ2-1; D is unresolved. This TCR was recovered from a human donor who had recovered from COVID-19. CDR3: CASSSHPLSSYNEQFF. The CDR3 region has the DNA TGTGCCAGCAGCTCCCATCCCTTGAGCTCCTACAATGAGCAGTTCTTC.